This TCR beta chain appears in the sequencing data of a study of blood T cell repertoires in COVID-19. Study-wide context: COVID-19 samples from acute and convalescent phases originated in the United States, Italy and Spain. Sources were T cells, B-cell-depleted T cells, or PBMCs; the material itself was cDNA or gDNA.

Germline V gene sequence: CDR1 LGHDT, CDR2 YNNKEL (reference sequence). The V gene end was trimmed by 4 bases and the J gene end by 15 bases; junction bases not matched to a gene: 11. This CDR3 comprises 14 residues. Authors' data handling: Counts of nucleated cells, estimated from reference gene primer amplification, were obtained. Measured with immunoSEQ multiplex PCR; TCRdb has only the in-frame clones, and not every one. That table furnishes V, J and clone size, whereas the DNA furnished D and trimming. The profile shows roughly 100,000 clones, almost 90% of them singletons. The sequenced sample was peripheral blood. The J gene is TRBJ2-1, the V gene TRBV3-1 (or the pseudogene TRBV3-2); 11 bases fit TRBD2. The receptor comes from a human donor in a cohort sampled during active COVID-19. DNA for the CDR3: TGTGCCAGCAGCCTGACTAGCGGGATCTCTAGGCGGTTCTTC. As protein: CASSLTSGISRRFF.